This is a list of T cell receptor beta chains from one sample in a study of OX40 agonist ivuxolimab in advanced cancers. Clones were read by immunoSEQ multiplex PCR, and TCRdb kept only the in-frame ones, dropping some. This sample carries some 51,000 clones, around 82% of them seen once, and the ten largest clones take 2%. This specimen was CD4+ or CD8+ T cells sorted from blood, taken in a trial of the OX40 agonist ivuxolimab. Receptors were obtained from an adult with an advanced solid tumor such as melanoma, head and neck, liver or kidney cancer. The CDR3 runs from the conserved cysteine through the conserved F or W. The D gene is left open where the match is weak. Size tells how often a clone was seen (once, few, many) or the class of an expanded clone, and some rows leave it out.

V	D	size	J	DNA	CDR3
TRBV29-1	-	-	TRBJ1-2	TGCAGCGTTGAATCGGGGCTGCACCCCTCGGGTGGCTACACCTTC	CSVESGLHPSGGYTF
TRBV6-5	TRBD2	-	TRBJ2-7	TGTGCCAGCAGTACCGGGACTAGCGGGGTGGGGCAGTACTTC	CASSTGTSGVGQYF
TRBV5-1	-	few	TRBJ2-3	TGCGCCAGCAATAGGTTAGCGGCCACAGATACGCAGTATTTT	CASNRLAATDTQYF
TRBV5-1	TRBD1	-	TRBJ2-7	TGCGCCAGCAGCTTGCAGACAGGGGTTTCCTACGAGCAGTACTTC	CASSLQTGVSYEQYF
TRBV5-4	-	-	TRBJ1-1	TGTGCCAGCAGCGCAGGGGAAGGGGCTGAAGCTTTCTTT	CASSAGEGAEAFF
TRBV6-5	TRBD1	few	TRBJ2-7	TGTGCCAGCAGTTACTCGGGGACAGTTGAGGGCTACGAGCAGTACTTC	CASSYSGTVEGYEQYF
TRBV2	-	few	TRBJ1-1	TGTGCCAGCAGTATCAGGAACACTGAAGCTTTCTTT	CASSIRNTEAFF
TRBV19	-	-	TRBJ1-2	TGTGCCAGTAGTATAGGAGGAAGTTCGTTCCTTAACTATGGCTACACCTTC	CASSIGGSSFLNYGYTF
TRBV20-1	TRBD1	-	TRBJ1-1	TGCAAAGGGACAGGGAACACTGAAGCTTTCTTT	CKGTGNTEAFF
TRBV4-2	TRBD2	-	TRBJ2-1	TGTGCCAGCAGCCAACGGACTAGCGGGACGCCTCCTGAGCAGTTCTTC	CASSQRTSGTPPEQFF
TRBV5-6	TRBD2	-	TRBJ2-3	TGTGCCAGCAGCTTGGCCAGGCTAGCGGGAACCACAGATACGCAGTATTTT	CASSLARLAGTTDTQYF
TRBV7-9	-	-	TRBJ2-1	TGTGCCAGCAGCGAAGCGGGTCGAGGGACAAATGAGCAGTTCTTC	CASSEAGRGTNEQFF
TRBV7-8	-	once	TRBJ2-5	TGTGCCAGCAGCCTCACGGAGACGAGGGAGACCCAGTACTTC	CASSLTETRETQYF
TRBV5-5	-	-	TRBJ1-5	TGTGCCAGCAGCTTGGAGTGGGGGCAGCCCCAGCATTTT	CASSLEWGQPQHF
TRBV6-6	TRBD2	few	TRBJ2-5	TGTGCCAGCAGTTACTCTTCTAGCGGGAGTGCAGAGACCCAGTACTTC	CASSYSSSGSAETQYF
TRBV5-6	-	-	TRBJ2-1	TGTGCCAGCAGCTTGTTCGTAGCGAGCTCCTACAATGAGCAGTTCTTC	CASSLFVASSYNEQFF
TRBV11-2	-	-	TRBJ1-4	TGTGCCAGCAGCTTATCGCCGGGCCTCGAGGGAAAACTGTTTTTT	CASSLSPGLEGKLFF
TRBV7-9	-	-	TRBJ2-2	TGTGCCAGCAGCTTGGAGATGGACAGCCTAGCGAACACCGGGGAGCTGTTTTTT	CASSLEMDSLANTGELFF
TRBV5-5	-	once	TRBJ1-1	TGTGCCAGCAGCGTCGGACCCCACACTGAAGCTTTCTTT	CASSVGPHTEAFF
TRBV5-4	TRBD1	medium-sized	TRBJ1-2	TGTGCCAGCAGATCGGGACAGAATTACTATGGCTACACCTTC	CASRSGQNYYGYTF
TRBV23-1	TRBD2	-	TRBJ2-1	TGCGCCAGCAGGGTACTAGCGGGAGGTTTCTCCTACAATGAGCAGTTCTTC	CASRVLAGGFSYNEQFF
TRBV27	-	-	TRBJ1-5	TGTGCCAGCAGTCCCACGAGTATTCGGCCCCAGCATTTT	CASSPTSIRPQHF
TRBV10-2	TRBD2	-	TRBJ2-2	TGCGCCAGCAGTGAGGCCTTAATGAGCGGGAGAACCGGGGAGCTGTTTTTT	CASSEALMSGRTGELFF
TRBV18	-	-	TRBJ2-2	TGTGCCAGCTCACTGGAACCGAACACCGGGGAGCTGTTTTTT	CASSLEPNTGELFF
TRBV28	TRBD1	-	TRBJ1-4	TGTGCCAGCAGTTGGGGACAGGCGGGGGCTAATGAAAAACTGTTTTTT	CASSWGQAGANEKLFF
TRBV7-9	TRBD1	-	TRBJ1-2	TGTGCCCTCGGGGGTAGGGGGCTCTTCTATGGCTACACCTTC	CALGGRGLFYGYTF
TRBV2	-	-	TRBJ2-4	TGTGCCAGTCACTCTAGGGGAACAAAAAACATTCAGTACTTC	CASHSRGTKNIQYF
TRBV9	TRBD2	few	TRBJ2-5	TGTGCCAGCAGCCCCCGAGGTAGCGGGATCCCAGTCCCGCAGGAGACCCAGTACTTC	CASSPRGSGIPVPQETQYF